The rows below give T cell receptor beta chains drawn from one sample of a study of immune heterogeneity within non-small cell lung tumors. TCRdb called the multiplex PCR reads again in MiXCR, with one record for every CDR3 protein. The sample has around 2,900 distinct CDR3 sequences, roughly 40% seen once; the top ten hold around a fifth. The specimen was lung tumor tissue. The receptors shown here come from a woman between 50 and 59 years old with non-small cell lung cancer. CDR3s leave out the opening cysteine and the closing phenylalanine or tryptophan.

v_call	cdr3_aa
TRBV19	ASSKTGVNTEAF
TRBV9	ASKGSYNEQF
TRBV2	APYPTGPEIVSDTQY
TRBV6-5	ASSYRGRVQPQH
TRBV27	ASSSGQGYNEQF
TRBV2	ASTWGASGELF
TRBV28	ASILSTGWDNQPQH
TRBV7-9	ASSLAWGGQETQY
TRBV6-5	ASGYTTGEDSPLH
TRBV11-2	ASIPRDGAYNEQF
TRBV12-3/TRBV12-4	ASSLATRTEAF
TRBV28	ASMIGGRTDTEAF
TRBV9	ASSASYWHEQF
TRBV28	ASAIDQPQH
TRBV19	ASSSLTGGRQPQH
TRBV27	ASRDRGSTEAF
TRBV6-1	ASSEIGTTYSYEQY
TRBV2	ASSIREGYGYT
TRBV2	ASSEGRNTEAF
TRBV5-8	AISLGTGKTDTQY
TRBV7-9	ASRKGQTTFMNTEAF
TRBV5-1	ASSDRIRTSGSSNEQF
TRBV5-6	ASSLVDGTYEQY
TRBV2	ASSEAAIGEKLF
TRBV18	ASSPSSYEQY
TRBV20-1	SPKEDATSEHYEQY
TRBV5-1	ASSRAAGGGNEQF
TRBV9	ASSPRWLAGFTGELF
TRBV19	ASTPERDRNYGYT
TRBV15	ATSRDADRAYQPQH
TRBV20-1	SAPFPGQDYGYT
TRBV10-3	AISESPPNNEKLF
TRBV5-1	ARTNWGHGRYNEQF
TRBV27	ASSLSRGGLNEQF
TRBV10-2	ASSEIGSSYNEQF
TRBV5-1	ASSGGTGHTDTQY
TRBV19	ASSTDSLKTNTEAF
TRBV7-8	ASSPRPGTHLAKNIQY
TRBV20-1	SAREEGHQPQH
TRBV6-6	ASSYSMGARGQETEAF
TRBV2	ASSTTGGVDTQY
TRBV11-3	ASKGLGSGANVLT
TRBV7-9	ASSPRVAGYNEQF
TRBV19	ASKTTGQYFYEQY
TRBV20-1	SAHWGGRGEAF
TRBV10-3	ATNRGNTEAF
TRBV28	ASSLVDTGIDGYT
TRBV6-1	ASRGQRNTGELF
TRBV12-3/TRBV12-4	ASSDYRASYGYT
TRBV7-3	ASSSGLAFDEQF
TRBV7-8	ASREGGSGNTIY
TRBV12-3/TRBV12-4	ASSSTGNEQF
TRBV28	ASRTTVRAMSRETQY
TRBV3-1	ASSPSPLVACNTGELF
TRBV7-2	ASSLNSNYGYT